These 25 T cell receptor beta chains were all obtained from the same sample, sequenced in a study of T cell responses to AZD1222 COVID-19 vaccine (dated by TCRdb to the early 2020s). The time point label on this specimen signifies: about 28 days (+/-7) after the second vaccine dose. The library relied on the immunoSEQ multiplex PCR assay. The table comes from immuneACCESS by way of TCRdb, which keeps in-frame sequences with V and J called. Part of the clones is missing from these tables; in studies checked, under half for an unresolved V gene and the rest for unknown reasons. Present in this sample are 45,000 to 65,000 clones, roughly three quarters of which were seen just once. The ten largest clonotypes hold roughly 5.2% of the sample. The input for sequencing was peripheral blood, taken 28 days after the second AZD1222 dose. These receptors were collected from an adult who received the AZD1222 COVID-19 vaccine.

This chain links TRBV5-4 with TRBJ2-5; D assignment may be TRBD1 or TRBD2 (6 bases each). V dropped 1 base and J dropped 5 bases, with 15 bases sitting between them. Germline V gene sequence: CDR1 SGHNT, CDR2 YYREEE (reference sequence). This CDR3 is 15 amino acids long. CDR3 DNA: TGTGCCAGCAGCTTGATCCAGGGAGGACAGGAGACCCAGTACTTC. Amino acid sequence: CASSLIQGGQETQYF.

V and J are TRBV5-4 and TRBJ2-2, with TRBD1 matching 12 bases. Germline CDR1 is SGHNT and CDR2 is YYREEE (reference sequence). The CDR3 is 17 residues long. Trimming took 4 bases from V and 4 from J; bases not matched to a gene: 8. The CDR3 DNA reads as TGTGCCAGCAGCGCCGGGACAGGGGGCTGGGGCACCGGGGAGCTGTTTTTT. It encodes CASSAGTGGWGTGELFF.

V is TRBV28 and J is TRBJ1-3; TRBD1 aligns across 8 bases. This CDR3 is 16 amino acids long. The germline CDR1 and CDR2 sequences are MDHEN and SYDVKM. V shed 6 bases, J shed 0 bases, and the junction held 7 bases outside the gene matches. The CDR3 here is CASSETGAFSGNTIYF. Written as DNA, the CDR3 is TGTGCCAGCAGCGAGACAGGGGCCTTCTCTGGAAACACCATATATTTT. Filled out from reference TRBV28 and TRBJ1-3, the complete variable domain reads DVKVTQSSRYLVKRTGEKVFLECVQDMDHENMFWYRQDPGLGLRLIYFSYDVKMKEKGDIPEGYSVSREKKERFSLILESASTNQTSMYLCASSETGAFSGNTIYFGEGSWLTVV.

The chain has TRBV24-1 and TRBJ1-2; 8 bases are a match to TRBD1. The CDR3 totals 14 residues. Per germline, CDR1 KGHDR and CDR2 SFDVKD. V was clipped by 7 bases and J by 5 bases; unmatched bases: 8. This CDR3 reads CATSAGGAGYGYTF. CDR3 sequence (DNA): TGTGCCACCAGCGCAGGGGGCGCTGGATATGGCTACACCTTC.

This rearrangement joins TRBV11-2 to TRBJ1-3; unclear D gene. This CDR3 spans 18 amino acids. From germline, CDR1 is SGHAT and CDR2 FQNNGV. The V gene lost 0 bases and the J gene lost 2 bases, with 17 bases spanning the gap. For the CDR3, the DNA is TGTGCCAGCAGCTTAGACCAACGTGGGGTTCTAACTGGAAACACCATATATTTT. Protein: CASSLDQRGVLTGNTIYF.

This chain connects TRBV27 to TRBJ1-6; 7 nucleotides agree with TRBD1. Germline V CDR1 and CDR2: MNHEY, SMNVEV (reference sequence). V shed 2 bases and J 7 bases; nucleotides not matched to a gene: 2. This CDR3 region has 14 residues. CDR3 coding DNA: TGTGCCAGCAGTTTAGGACAGGTCAATTCACCCCTCCACTTT. It codes for CASSLGQVNSPLHF.

The V gene is TRBV9, the J gene TRBJ2-6; 8 nucleotides align to TRBD1. Germline V gene data show CDR1 as SGDLS and CDR2 as YYNGEE. The V segment lost 0 bases and the J segment 0 bases; nucleotides outside the gene matches: 2. The CDR3 totals 17 residues. Here the CDR3 reads CASSVAGGDSGANVLTF. CDR3 in DNA: TGTGCCAGCAGCGTAGCAGGGGGCGACTCTGGGGCCAACGTCCTGACTTTC. Supplemented by reference TRBV9 and TRBJ2-6, the full variable domain reads DSGVTQTPKHLITATGQRVTLRCSPRSGDLSVYWYQQSLDQGLQFLIQYYNGEERAKGNILERFSAQQFPDLHSELNLSSLELGDSALYFCASSVAGGDSGANVLTFGAGSRLTVL.

The V and J genes are TRBV6-2 or TRBV6-3 and TRBJ2-2, with a tentative D call TRBD2 (6 bases). V shed 5 bases and J shed 0 bases, with 16 bases lying between them. CDR1 and CDR2 (germline): MNHEY, SVGEGT. The CDR3 totals 17 residues. The CDR3: CASSTRRESSNTGELFF. CDR3 nucleotides: TGTGCCAGCAGTACCCGGAGGGAATCTTCGAACACCGGGGAGCTGTTTTTT.

This chain uses TRBV6-4 with TRBJ1-1; D is unresolved. The CDR3 runs 13 residues. CDR1 and CDR2 (germline): MRHNA, SNTAGT. The V and J ends lost 5 bases and 0 bases respectively, with 7 bases between them. CDR3 region: CASSRQLNTEAFF. CDR3 sequence (DNA): TGTGCCAGCAGTAGGCAGCTGAACACTGAAGCTTTCTTT.

In this sample, this clone turned up once. The V gene is TRBV11-2, the J gene TRBJ2-1; 10 bases match TRBD2. CDR3 length: 16 amino acids. Per the germline V gene, CDR1 is SGHAT and CDR2 is FQNNGV. V lost 1 base and J lost 6; bases outside the gene matches: 6. CDR3 amino acids: CASSLGASGGLNEQFF. The CDR3 bases are TGTGCCAGCAGCTTAGGGGCTAGCGGGGGCCTCAATGAGCAGTTCTTC. Full variable domain (outside the CDR3, taken from reference TRBV11-2 and TRBJ2-1): EAGVAQSPRYKIIEKRQSVAFWCNPISGHATLYWYQQILGQGPKLLIQFQNNGVVDDSQLPKDRFSAERLKGVDSTLKIQPAKLEDSAVYLCASSLGASGGLNEQFFGPGTRLTVL.

V gene TRBV27 combines with J gene TRBJ1-2, with TRBD1 matching over 10 bases. Looked up from germline, CDR1 is MNHEY and CDR2 is SMNVEV (reference sequence). The trim removed 6 bases at V and 2 bases at J, leaving 12 bases unmatched. The CDR3 is 17 residues long. DNA of the CDR3: TGTGCCAGCAGCGAAATCACCGGGACAGGGGAAAACTATGGCTACACCTTC. Amino acid sequence: CASSEITGTGENYGYTF.

This clone was picked up a small number of times. CDR3 sequence (DNA): TGTGCCAGCAGCCGACTAGCGGGAGCTGGGGATGAGCAGTTCTTC. It is translated as CASSRLAGAGDEQFF. V usage is TRBV3-1 (or the pseudogene TRBV3-2) and J usage is TRBJ2-1; 12 bases are a match to TRBD2. CDR3 length: 15 amino acids. The V segment lost 4 bases and the J segment 8 bases; nucleotides outside the gene matches: 6. Germline V gene data show CDR1 as LGHDT and CDR2 as YNNKEL (reference sequence).

CDR3 sequence (DNA): TGCGCCAGCAGTGATGAAAAGAACACTGAAGCTTTCTTT. Encoded protein: CASSDEKNTEAFF. The chain has TRBV10-1 and TRBJ1-1; no reliable D call. The V end was cut by 3 bases, the J end by 1 base, with 6 bases between. CDR3 length equals 13 residues. Germline CDR1 WNHNN, CDR2 SYGVQD (reference sequence).

This chain joins TRBV29-1 and TRBJ1-1; no reliable D call. The CDR3 sequence is 12 residues long. CDR1 is SQVTM and CDR2 is ANQGSEA in the germline V gene. Trimming cost V 6 bases and J 0 bases, with 8 bases left between them. The CDR3 DNA reads as TGCAGCGTCCTATTGATGAACACTGAAGCTTTCTTT. Protein: CSVLLMNTEAFF. The whole variable domain, filled in from reference TRBV29-1 and TRBJ1-1, reads SAVISQKPSRDICQRGTSLTIQCQVDSQVTMMFWYRQQPGQSLTLIATANQGSEATYESGFVIDKFPISRPNLTFSTLTVSNMSPEDSSIYLCSVLLMNTEAFFGQGTRLTVV.

The V and J genes are TRBV28 and TRBJ2-5, with D possibly being TRBD1 (6 bases). Germline assignment: CDR1 MDHEN and CDR2 SYDVKM. Trimming removed 0 bases from V and 2 bases from J, with 16 bases in between. The CDR3 is 17 amino acids. The CDR3: CASSLWGTGRGQETQYF. For the CDR3, the DNA is TGTGCCAGCAGTTTATGGGGGACGGGCAGGGGTCAAGAGACCCAGTACTTC.

The chain joins TRBV9 to TRBJ2-1; 11 bases match TRBD2. There are 17 residues in the CDR3. V shed 4 bases, J shed 9 bases, and the junction held 15 bases outside the gene matches. Per germline, CDR1 SGDLS and CDR2 YYNGEE. CDR3 region: CASSLGPLAGGWTEQFF. The CDR3 nucleotides read TGTGCCAGCAGCCTAGGTCCGCTAGCGGGGGGTTGGACTGAGCAGTTCTTC.

The J gene is TRBJ1-2, the V gene TRBV6-1; D call uncertain. V lost 2 bases to trimming and J lost 7 bases, with 11 bases between them. The CDR3 sequence is 13 residues long. Germline CDR1 reads MNHNS; CDR2 reads SASEGT. The CDR3 region is CASSERPGGGYTF. In DNA form, the CDR3 reads TGTGCCAGCAGTGAAAGACCAGGCGGTGGCTACACCTTC.

The genes are TRBV4-2 and TRBJ1-1; D gene unclear. The germline V and J ends were trimmed by 4 bases and 2 bases, with 11 bases remaining between them. Germline V gives CDR1 LGHNA, CDR2 YNFKEQ. The CDR3 runs 14 residues. The CDR3 nucleotides are TGTGCCAGCAGCCGGTTGGCGGAAAACACTGAAGCTTTCTTT. Its protein product is CASSRLAENTEAFF.

V is TRBV6-5 and J is TRBJ1-2; 9 positions agree with TRBD1. Germline CDR1 MNHEY, CDR2 SVGAGI. The CDR3 is 13 residues long. J gave up 7 bases and V 4 bases, and 4 bases lay outside the gene matches. The DNA for the CDR3 is TGTGCCAGCAGTTCCCACAGGGGGCTTGGCTACACCTTC. The encoded protein is CASSSHRGLGYTF.

The V gene is TRBV5-1, the J gene TRBJ1-1; TRBD1 aligns across 8 bases. Germline assignment: CDR1 SGHRS and CDR2 YFSETQ. V lost 4 bases to trimming and J lost 2 bases; unmatched junction nucleotides: 7. The CDR3 has 15 amino acids. CDR3 loop: CASSISGTGNTEAFF. The CDR3 coding sequence is TGCGCCAGCAGCATCTCCGGGACAGGAAACACTGAAGCTTTCTTT.

This clone was counted many times. The rearrangement uses TRBV5-1 and TRBJ1-4; 9 positions agree with TRBD1. Unmatched junction bases numbered 3, after V lost 3 bases and J lost 3 bases. This CDR3 is 15 amino acids long. Germline V lookup: CDR1 SGHRS, CDR2 YFSETQ. The CDR3 reads CASSWRQGANEKLFF. The CDR3 DNA is TGCGCCAGCAGCTGGAGACAGGGGGCTAATGAAAAACTGTTTTTT.

The chain links TRBV20-1 to TRBJ2-7; a weak D match, TRBD2 (5 bases). Germline CDR1 DFQATT, CDR2 SNEGSKA (reference sequence). The V and J ends lost 7 bases and 4 bases respectively, with 11 bases between them. CDR3 size: 11 residues. Here the CDR3 DNA reads TGCAGTGTAGGGAGTCTTTACGAGCAGTACTTC. It translates to CSVGSLYEQYF.

The chain has TRBV6-2 or TRBV6-3 and TRBJ1-1; D not certain. This CDR3 is built from 12 residues. Trimming left V 5 bases short and J 4 bases short, with 8 bases between. Germline V CDR1 and CDR2: MNHEY, SVGEGT. The CDR3 reads CASSRRATEAFF. The CDR3 nucleotides read TGTGCCAGCAGTAGAAGGGCCACTGAAGCTTTCTTT.

The chain combines TRBV18 with TRBJ2-1; 11 positions match TRBD2. Trimming took 3 bases from V and 7 from J; bases not matched to a gene: 11. Looked up from germline, CDR1 is KGHSH and CDR2 is LQKENI. The CDR3 runs 17 residues. CDR3 residues: CASSPNPPGLAANEQFF. The CDR3 nucleotides are TGTGCCAGCTCACCTAATCCCCCGGGACTAGCGGCGAATGAGCAGTTCTTC.

This chain links TRBV3-1 (or the pseudogene TRBV3-2) with TRBJ1-2; D remains ambiguous. Germline-derived CDR1 and CDR2 are LGHDT and YNNKEL (reference sequence). This CDR3 contains 12 residues. Trimming removed 0 bases from V and 8 bases from J, with 7 bases in between. This chain's CDR3 is CASSQDRRGYTF. As DNA, the CDR3 is TGTGCCAGCAGCCAAGATCGTAGGGGCTACACCTTC.